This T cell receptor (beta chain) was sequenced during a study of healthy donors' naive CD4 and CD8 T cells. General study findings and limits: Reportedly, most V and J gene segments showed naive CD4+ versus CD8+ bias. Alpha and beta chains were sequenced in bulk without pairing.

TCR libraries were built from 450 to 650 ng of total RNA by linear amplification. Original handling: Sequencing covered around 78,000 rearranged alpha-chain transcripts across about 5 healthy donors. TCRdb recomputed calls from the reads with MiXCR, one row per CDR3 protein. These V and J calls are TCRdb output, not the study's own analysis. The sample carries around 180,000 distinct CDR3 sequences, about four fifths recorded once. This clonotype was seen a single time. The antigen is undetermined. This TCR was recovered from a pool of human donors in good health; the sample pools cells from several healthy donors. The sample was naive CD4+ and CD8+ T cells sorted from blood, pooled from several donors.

The CDR3 nucleotides are TGTGCCAGCAGTTACCAGGGGGACACTGAAGCTTTCTTT. It translates to CASSYQGDTEAFF. This sequence joins TRBV6-2 or TRBV6-3 and TRBJ1-1; TRBD1 matches at 7 bases. The germline gives CDR1 MNHEY, CDR2 SVGEGT. CDR3 length: 13 residues. The J segment lost 3 bases and the V segment lost 2 bases, leaving 0 bases of the junction unmatched.